One and the same sample provided the 29 T cell receptor beta chains below, sequenced in a study of CD8+ T cells in alopecia areata. Described treatment: oral pan-JAK inhibitor, 5-10 mg twice daily. Sequencing used cDNA as its template, made by extracting RNA and reverse transcribing it. Measured with immunoSEQ multiplex PCR; TCRdb has only the in-frame clones, and not every one. The table has about 180,000 clones, about 48% seen once. Source: CD8+ T cells sorted from blood, taken at week 24, from a patient treated with tofacitinib. The receptor source for this set is a human donor with alopecia areata.

Only a few counts were recorded for this clone. The chain has TRBV6-5 and TRBJ2-2, with 11 bases aligning to TRBD1. Trimming took 6 bases from V and 4 from J; bases not matched to a gene: 4. The CDR3 runs to 15 residues. Germline V gene lookup returns CDR1 MNHEY and CDR2 SVGAGI. The CDR3 reads CASSPGTGGTGELFF. CDR3 sequence (DNA): TGTGCCAGCAGCCCCGGGACAGGGGGCACCGGGGAGCTGTTTTTT.

This clone was picked up a small number of times. The J gene is TRBJ2-7, the V gene TRBV10-3; D ambiguous. The CDR3 has 13 residues. Germline V gene lookup returns CDR1 ENHRY and CDR2 SYGVKD. Trimming took 3 bases from V and 2 from J, leaving 8 bases between them. CDR3 loop: CAISEDTTYEQYF. CDR3 DNA sequence: TGTGCCATCAGTGAAGACACCACCTACGAGCAGTACTTC.

V and J are TRBV7-8 and TRBJ2-3, with TRBD2 as a possible D gene (7 bases). The V and J ends lost 6 bases and 0 bases respectively, with 13 bases between them. There are 15 residues in the CDR3. Germline V gene lookup returns CDR1 SGHVS and CDR2 FQNEAQ. DNA for the CDR3: TGTGCCAGCAGTCCAAGGGGGGGCAGCACAGATACGCAGTATTTT. Protein sequence: CASSPRGGSTDTQYF.

This clone was observed a few times. This chain uses TRBV25-1 with TRBJ1-6, with D possibly being TRBD1 (6 bases). Per germline, CDR1 MGHDK and CDR2 SYGVNS. The CDR3 has 15 residues. V lost 5 bases and J lost 9, with 17 bases in between. CDR3 nucleotides: TGTGCCAGCAGTCCCTCGACAGGAGGGATTTCACCCCTCCACTTT. Its protein is CASSPSTGGISPLHF.

The V and J genes are TRBV30 and TRBJ2-7; D is possibly TRBD1 (5 bases). Germline CDR1 GTSNPN, CDR2 SVGIG (reference sequence). The CDR3 is 13 amino acids. V lost 3 bases to trimming and J lost 3 bases, with 12 bases between them. The CDR3 region has the DNA TGTGCCTGGAGCCCAGGGAATAACTACGAGCAGTACTTC. Protein sequence: CAWSPGNNYEQYF.

V gene TRBV4-3 combines with J gene TRBJ2-7; weak D call: TRBD1 (6 bases). The CDR3 is 15 residues long. In germline, CDR1 is LGHNA, CDR2 YSLEER. The V end lost 0 bases, the J end lost 2 bases, and 11 bases lay between the germline ends. CDR3 residues: CASSQEQGSPYEQYF. The CDR3 coding sequence is TGCGCCAGCAGCCAAGAACAGGGCTCCCCCTACGAGCAGTACTTC.

The CDR3 sequence is CASSEEAKSETQYF. The CDR3 DNA follows: TGTGCCAGCAGTGAAGAGGCTAAGAGTGAGACCCAGTACTTC. The gene calls are TRBV2 and TRBJ2-5; D unclear. Trimming shortened V by 1 base and J by 5 bases, and 11 bases separated the two germline ends. Germline lookup yields CDR1 SNHLY and CDR2 FYNNEI. This CDR3 has 14 amino acids.

The rearrangement uses TRBV29-1 and TRBJ2-2, with 9 nucleotides matching TRBD1. CDR1 SQVTM and CDR2 ANQGSEA come from the germline V gene. V trimming: 7 bases; J trimming: 4 bases; junction bases outside the gene matches: 4. CDR3 length: 13 amino acids. CDR3 amino acids: CSADRGITGELFF. Written as DNA, the CDR3 is TGCAGCGCCGACAGGGGGATCACCGGGGAGCTGTTTTTT.

This clone was counted only a few times. Other DNA sequences in the sample encode the same CDR3. V usage is TRBV19 and J usage is TRBJ1-5; no clear D. The germline V gene has CDR1 LNHDA and CDR2 SQIVND (reference sequence). The V end was cut by 1 base, the J end by 2 bases, with 3 bases between. CDR3 length: 13 residues. Written as DNA, the CDR3 is TGTGCCAGTAGTATAGCGGGCAATCAGCCCCAGCATTTT. Protein: CASSIAGNQPQHF.

This clone has just a few counts. V and J are TRBV19 and TRBJ2-7, with 7 bases that match TRBD1. J was trimmed by 4 bases and V by 4 bases; bases with no gene match: 7. The CDR3 consists of 14 residues. From germline, CDR1 is LNHDA and CDR2 SQIVND (reference sequence). The CDR3 nucleotides are TGTGCCAGTAGTACGCCCGGGACAGATTACGAGCAGTACTTC. Protein product: CASSTPGTDYEQYF.

This clone showed up just a few times. The junction differs from germline at one of its ends, possibly a read error. The identical CDR3 is also encoded by other nucleotide sequences in the sample. CDR3 in DNA: TGCGCCAGCAGAAAAGGGGGCCACGAGCAGTACTTC. Translation: CASRKGGHEQYF. The chain employs TRBV7-2 and TRBJ2-7; 7 nucleotides match TRBD1. Germline V gene data show CDR1 as SGHTA and CDR2 as FQGNSA. This CDR3 is built from 12 residues.

V is TRBV5-1 and J is TRBJ2-7; TRBD1 matches at 7 bases. CDR1 and CDR2 from the germline V gene are SGHRS and YFSETQ. V shed 0 bases and J 2 bases; nucleotides not matched to a gene: 5. This CDR3 has 15 amino acids. The CDR3 is CASSLAGQGAYEQYF. In DNA, the CDR3 is TGCGCCAGCAGCTTGGCCGGGCAGGGGGCCTACGAGCAGTACTTC.

The CDR3 bases are TGTGCCAGCGGGACAGAGAACACTGAAGCTTTCTTT. Protein sequence: CASGTENTEAFF. The chain carries TRBV15 and TRBJ1-1, with 7 bases identical to TRBD1. V was pared by 10 bases and J by 1 base, with 3 bases of the junction left unmatched. Germline-derived CDR1 and CDR2 are LNHNV and YYDKDF (reference sequence). CDR3 length: 12 amino acids. The variable domain in full, with the rest retrieved from reference TRBV15 and TRBJ1-1, is DAMVIQNPRYQVTQFGKPVTLSCSQTLNHNVMYWYQQKSSQAPKLLFHYYDKDFNNEADTPDNFQSRRPNTSFCFLDIRSPGLGDTAMYLCASGTENTEAFFGQGTRLTVV.

The chain uses TRBV4-1 and TRBJ2-7, with 7 bases aligning to TRBD1. The germline V gene encodes CDR1 MGHRA and CDR2 YSYEKL. V shed 4 bases, J shed 4 bases, and the junction held 10 bases outside the gene matches. The CDR3 is made up of 15 amino acids. DNA for the CDR3: TGCGCCAGCAGCCTCGGACAGGTCCGAGGATACGAGCAGTACTTC. Protein sequence: CASSLGQVRGYEQYF.

This clone was seen a few times. The rearrangement uses TRBV19 and TRBJ2-3; 7 bases fit TRBD1. The CDR3 is made up of 15 amino acids. V shed 3 bases, J shed 3 bases, and the junction held 6 bases outside the gene matches. From germline, CDR1 is LNHDA and CDR2 SQIVND (reference sequence). The CDR3 spells CASSITGTATDTQYF. CDR3 sequence (DNA): TGTGCCAGTAGTATCACCGGGACAGCGACAGATACGCAGTATTTT.

The rearrangement joins TRBV27 to TRBJ2-7, with D hard to call. The CDR3 is 14 residues long. Germline-derived CDR1 and CDR2 are MNHEY and SMNVEV (reference sequence). Trimming left V 6 bases short and J 0 bases short, with 12 bases between. The CDR3 DNA reads TGTGCCAGCAGCCTTGACTTCAGCTCCTACGAGCAGTACTTC. Translating it yields CASSLDFSSYEQYF.

The J gene is TRBJ2-7, the V gene TRBV30, with 7 bases that match TRBD2. CDR3 length equals 12 residues. The trim removed 6 bases at V and 0 bases at J, leaving 2 bases unmatched. Germline CDR1 is GTSNPN and CDR2 is SVGIG (reference sequence). The CDR3 protein is CACGRRSYEQYF. CDR3 bases: TGTGCCTGCGGGAGGCGCTCCTACGAGCAGTACTTC.

V gene TRBV29-1 combines with J gene TRBJ2-7, with D hard to call. Trimming pared 4 bases from V and 6 bases from J, leaving 7 bases between. CDR3 length: 10 amino acids. Germline V gives CDR1 SQVTM, CDR2 ANQGSEA. The CDR3 sequence: CSVVSGEQYF. CDR3 nucleotides: TGCAGCGTTGTTTCTGGCGAGCAGTACTTC.

This clone was seen repeatedly, ten times or more. The V call is TRBV4-3, the J call TRBJ2-3, with 11 nucleotides matching TRBD2. The CDR3 totals 16 residues. V lost 0 bases and J lost 1; bases outside the gene matches: 0. Germline lookup yields CDR1 LGHNA and CDR2 YSLEER. The CDR3 DNA follows: TGCGCCAGCAGCCAAGAACTAGCGGGGGGCACAGATACGCAGTATTTT. Its translation is CASSQELAGGTDTQYF.

The CDR3 reads CASGQTNTEAFF. CDR3 DNA: TGTGCCAGCGGACAGACCAACACTGAAGCTTTCTTT. V gene TRBV25-1 combines with J gene TRBJ1-1, with TRBD1 as a possible D gene (6 bases). The CDR3 length is 12 residues. The germline V gene encodes CDR1 MGHDK and CDR2 SYGVNS. V lost 8 bases and J 2 bases, leaving 9 bases between the germline ends.

In its sample, this clone was seen once. The chain joins TRBV10-2 to TRBJ2-7; tentative D call: TRBD1 (6 bases). Looked up from germline, CDR1 is WSHSY and CDR2 is SAAADI. The V and J ends lost 4 bases and 10 bases respectively, with 14 bases between them. The CDR3 spans 12 residues. CDR3 residues: CASSGTESIQYF. DNA of the CDR3: TGCGCCAGCAGTGGGACAGAAAGTATTCAGTACTTC.

About this clone itself: At the DNA level, this CDR3 is encoded by other sequences in the same sample as well. The chain carries TRBV10-2 and TRBJ1-1; no clear D gene. CDR1 is WSHSY, CDR2 SAAADI, per germline. The CDR3 consists of 14 residues. The V gene lost 2 bases and the J gene lost 1 base, with 8 bases spanning the gap. The DNA for the CDR3 is TGCGCCAGCAGTGAGAGTCGGGGGAACACTGAAGCTTTCTTT. The encoded protein is CASSESRGNTEAFF.

In its sample, this clone was seen a few times. V is TRBV4-3 and J is TRBJ1-6; D is unclear. CDR3 size: 13 residues. Trimming pared 3 bases from V and 6 bases from J, leaving 6 bases between. Germline CDR1 reads LGHNA; CDR2 reads YSLEER. This chain's CDR3 is CASSQGSNSPLHF. The CDR3 DNA reads TGCGCCAGCAGCCAGGGTAGTAATTCACCCCTCCACTTT.

V gene TRBV10-2 combines with J gene TRBJ2-1, with 7 bases identical to TRBD2. The CDR3 totals 13 residues. CDR1 is WSHSY, CDR2 SAAADI, per germline. V dropped 10 bases and J dropped 7; count of bases not matched to a gene: 10. The CDR3 DNA follows: TGCGCCACCAATAGCGGGCCCAGGAATGAGCAGTTCTTC. Residues: CATNSGPRNEQFF.

V usage is TRBV6-6 and J usage is TRBJ2-1; TRBD1 agrees at 9 bases. Germline-derived CDR1 and CDR2 are MNHNY and SVGAGI (reference sequence). Germline trimming cut 0 bases from V and 7 bases from J; bases unmatched to any gene: 7. The CDR3 has 16 residues. CDR3 DNA: TGTGCCAGCAGTTACTCCCTTCCGGACAGGGGAAATGAGCAGTTCTTC. Protein product: CASSYSLPDRGNEQFF.

This clone showed up just a few times. CDR3 region: CASSLVVGETEAFF. CDR3 in DNA: TGTGCCAGCAGCTTGGTTGTGGGAGAGACTGAAGCTTTCTTT. The V and J genes are TRBV5-6 and TRBJ1-1; D not certain. The CDR3 runs 14 residues. From germline, CDR1 is SGHDT and CDR2 YYEEEE. Trimming left V 0 bases short and J 5 bases short, with 11 bases between.

This chain links TRBV19 with TRBJ2-3, with 7 bases lining up with TRBD2. V shed 5 bases, J shed 2 bases, and the junction held 7 bases outside the gene matches. This CDR3 has 15 residues. Germline V gene lookup returns CDR1 LNHDA and CDR2 SQIVND (reference sequence). The CDR3 loop is CASSPRLAHTDTQYF. The CDR3 coding sequence is TGTGCCAGTAGTCCGAGACTAGCACACACAGATACGCAGTATTTT.

This clone was seen more than once but under ten times. The genes are TRBV6-4 and TRBJ1-6; no firm D call. V lost 3 bases and J 10 bases, leaving 10 bases between the germline ends. This CDR3 contains 13 residues. Germline V gene data show CDR1 as MRHNA and CDR2 as SNTAGT. Here the CDR3 DNA reads TGTGCCAGCAGTGATACAGCGGGCTCACCCCTCCACTTT. Its translation is CASSDTAGSPLHF.

V usage is TRBV29-1 and J usage is TRBJ1-2, with D possibly matching TRBD1 (5 bases). The CDR3 contains 14 residues. The V end lost 0 bases, the J end lost 5 bases, and 13 bases lay between the germline ends. Germline CDR1 and CDR2: SQVTM and ANQGSEA. The CDR3: CSVEDRDGLYGYTF. CDR3 nucleotides: TGCAGCGTTGAAGATCGGGACGGACTGTATGGCTACACCTTC.